This T cell receptor (beta chain) was profiled in a study of cytomegalovirus exposure and HLA in healthy donors. Overall study: Genotyping showed around four fifths of roughly 400 donors falling in the Caucasian-associated ancestry cluster. Study findings and constraints: While the bulk of TCR sequences proved rare, some public TCRs turned up in many donors. In a later analysis, a genetic analysis reported fewer productive-TCR N-insertions in an Asian-associated ancestry cluster than the cohort average. A previous analysis found most TCR beta V segments productive roughly 87% or roughly 30% of the time.

The V end lost 4 bases, the J end lost 0 bases, and 8 bases lay between the germline ends. The V gene's germline CDR1 is SGHNT and CDR2 YYREEE (reference sequence). The CDR3 has 13 residues. This clone appeared once. Antigen unknown. PCR employed 60 Vbeta and 13 Jbeta primers. Some clones are missing from TCRdb's copy, which holds only in-frame ones; the method was immunoSEQ multiplex PCR. This table holds 150,000 to 200,000 clones, more than 75% found once. The rearrangement joins TRBV5-4 to TRBJ2-7; maybe TRBD1 (5 bases). This sequence originates from a woman between 18 and 29 years old in good health and CMV-seronegative. Material for sequencing was PBMCs. This CDR3 is CASSGHSSYEQYF. CDR3 DNA: TGTGCCAGCAGCGGACATTCCTCCTACGAGCAGTACTTC.